This entry lists 7 T cell receptor beta chains sequenced from one sample in a study of shared clonotypes between healthy human individuals. Using immunoSEQ multiplex PCR, the repertoire was profiled, and TCRdb retains in-frame clones only, with some absent. The sample has 400,000 to 600,000 clones, approximately 95% seen once. The sample consisted of naive CD4+ T cells sorted from blood. Indicated subset: CD45RA+ positively selected. The receptor source for this set is a woman between 25 and 40 years old in good health.

The rearrangement uses TRBV6-5 and TRBJ2-7; 7 bases align to TRBD2. Per germline, CDR1 MNHEY and CDR2 SVGAGI. The CDR3 sequence is 16 residues long. The V segment lost 2 bases and the J segment 0 bases; nucleotides outside the gene matches: 7. CDR3 protein: CASSYVGGSPSYEQYF. The CDR3, as DNA: TGTGCCAGCAGTTACGTGGGCGGGAGTCCCTCCTACGAGCAGTACTTC.

In this sample, this clone turned up a few times. The genes are TRBV7-8 and TRBJ2-3, with no clear D. With 2 bases removed from V and 4 bases from J, the gap between germline ends came to 4 bases. This CDR3 has 12 amino acids. Germline CDR1 SGHVS, CDR2 FQNEAQ. CDR3 in DNA: TGTGCCAGCAGCTTACGGTCAGATACGCAGTATTTT. Encoded protein: CASSLRSDTQYF.

The CDR3 sequence: CASSPLSEVNGYTF. DNA of the CDR3: TGTGCCAGTAGCCCACTTAGTGAAGTTAATGGCTACACCTTC. This rearrangement joins TRBV19 to TRBJ1-2; D is uncertain. CDR1 and CDR2 from the germline V gene are LNHDA and SQIVND (reference sequence). The CDR3 extends over 14 amino acids. V dropped 6 bases and J dropped 6 bases, with 17 bases sitting between them.

The V gene is TRBV16, the J gene TRBJ1-5; 9 bases agree with TRBD1. There are 14 residues in the CDR3. Per the germline V gene, CDR1 is KGHSY and CDR2 is FQNENV. The junction had 1 base not matched to a gene; V was cut back by 6 bases and J by 1 base. The CDR3 loop is CASSGQGSNQPQHF. DNA for the CDR3: TGTGCCAGCAGTGGACAGGGGAGCAATCAGCCCCAGCATTTT.

The chain couples TRBV27 to TRBJ2-6; TRBD2 aligns across 7 bases. Unmatched junction bases numbered 10, after V lost 6 bases and J lost 2 bases. Germline CDR1 is MNHEY and CDR2 is SMNVEV (reference sequence). This CDR3 contains 17 residues. The CDR3 sequence is CASSGRFTPTGANVLTF. The CDR3 region has the DNA TGTGCCAGCAGCGGGAGGTTTACCCCCACTGGGGCCAACGTCCTGACTTTC.

This clone was detected once. V is TRBV10-3 and J is TRBJ2-1, with D perhaps TRBD2 (6 bases). Germline V lookup: CDR1 ENHRY, CDR2 SYGVKD. The CDR3 runs to 15 residues. Trimming took off 2 bases at V and 0 bases at J, with 8 bases between the two ends. The DNA for the CDR3 is TGTGCCATCAGTGAGGTGACTAGCTCCTACAATGAGCAGTTCTTC. Its protein is CAISEVTSSYNEQFF.

V is TRBV6-6 and J is TRBJ1-5, with D possibly TRBD1 on 6 matching bases. Trimming removed 5 bases from V and 2 bases from J, with 13 bases in between. Germline V gene sequence: CDR1 MNHNY, CDR2 SVGAGI (reference sequence). This CDR3 spans 15 amino acids. The CDR3, as DNA: TGTGCCAGCAGTATAGGGGGGACGGGCAATCAGCCCCAGCATTTT. It translates to CASSIGGTGNQPQHF.